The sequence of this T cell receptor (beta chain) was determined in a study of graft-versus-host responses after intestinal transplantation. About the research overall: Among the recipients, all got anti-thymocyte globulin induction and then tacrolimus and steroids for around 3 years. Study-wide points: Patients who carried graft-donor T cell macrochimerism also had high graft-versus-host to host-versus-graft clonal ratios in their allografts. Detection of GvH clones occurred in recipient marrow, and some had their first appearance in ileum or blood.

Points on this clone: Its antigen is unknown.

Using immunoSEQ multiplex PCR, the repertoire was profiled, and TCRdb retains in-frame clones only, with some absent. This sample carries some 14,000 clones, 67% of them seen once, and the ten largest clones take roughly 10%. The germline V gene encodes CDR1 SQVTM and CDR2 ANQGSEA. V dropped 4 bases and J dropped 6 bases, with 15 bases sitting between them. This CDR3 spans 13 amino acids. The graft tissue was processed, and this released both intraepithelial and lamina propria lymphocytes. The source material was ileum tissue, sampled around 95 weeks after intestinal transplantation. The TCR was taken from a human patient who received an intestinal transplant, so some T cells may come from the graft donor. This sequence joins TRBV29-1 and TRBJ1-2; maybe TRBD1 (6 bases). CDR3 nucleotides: TGCAGCGTTGTGGGGACCCGACAGGATGGCTACACCTTC. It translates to CSVVGTRQDGYTF.